This entry features one T cell receptor beta chain sequence. The germline V and J ends were trimmed by 0 bases and 6 bases, with 13 bases remaining between them. Looked up from germline, CDR1 is SGHVS and CDR2 is FNYEAQ. The CDR3 extends over 15 amino acids. These data are taken from a study of T-cell reconstitution after alpha-beta-depleted transplantation in children. For TCRbeta, the library was prepared with unique molecular identifiers. TCRdb re-derived calls from the PCR reads in MiXCR, one entry per CDR3 protein. The table lists nearly 350,000 distinct CDR3 sequences, about a sixth of them singletons.

This specimen consisted of PBMCs, mostly from graft donor cells, obtained 360 days after TCRalphabeta/CD19-depleted stem cell transplant. This chain uses TRBV7-6 with TRBJ2-3; weak D call: TRBD2 (6 bases). The receptor comes from a male patient between 2 and 10 years old who had a stem cell transplant for acute lymphoblastic leukemia, so the T cells may come from the graft donor. The CDR3 here is CASSLAQGAGDTQYF. DNA of the CDR3: TGTGCCAGCAGCTTAGCCCAGGGAGCGGGTGATACGCAGTATTTT. Filled out from reference TRBV7-6 and TRBJ2-3, the complete variable domain reads GAGVSQSPRYKVTKRGQDVALRCDPISGHVSLYWYRQALGQGPEFLTYFNYEAQQDKSGLPNDRFSAERPEGSISTLTIQRTEQRDSAMYRCASSLAQGAGDTQYFGPGTRLTVL.